Following are 2 T cell receptor beta chains from one sample sequenced in a study of CD8+CD57+ T cells in acquired aplastic anemia. CDR3 and TCR beta VDJ profiling relied on genomic DNA as the template. Via MiXCR, TCRdb re-called the reads, giving one row per CDR3 protein. This sample has 190,000 or so distinct CDR3 sequences; approximately 48% occur once, and the top ten carry around 2%. Patients selected for sequencing had displayed CD8+CD57+ cell expansion by flow cytometry. Sequencing was done on a sample of sorted CD4+, CD8+, or CD8+CD57+ T cells (not recorded which) from PBMCs. Receptors were obtained from a human donor with aplastic anemia.

This clonotype was seen a single time. The chain links TRBV11-1 to TRBJ1-2; tentative D call: TRBD1 (6 bases). The germline V gene has CDR1 SGHAT and CDR2 FQDESV (reference sequence). Trimming stripped 5 bases from V and 7 bases from J, with 14 bases between. The CDR3 spans 13 residues. Written as DNA, the CDR3 is TGTGCCAGCAGCCCCACAGGGATCAGTGGCTACACCTTC. Translated, it gives CASSPTGISGYTF. The full variable domain, with the rest looked up from reference TRBV11-1 and TRBJ1-2, is EAEVAQSPRYKITEKSQAVAFWCDPISGHATLYWYRQILGQGPELLVQFQDESVVDDSQLPKDRFSAERLKGVDSTLKIQPAELGDSAMYLCASSPTGISGYTFGSGTRLTVV.

The chain uses TRBV7-8 and TRBJ2-7; D gene unclear. The CDR3 runs 13 residues. V gave up 5 bases and J gave up 3 bases, with 11 bases separating them. Germline V gene sequence: CDR1 SGHVS, CDR2 FQNEAQ. The CDR3 protein is CASSPDSNYEQYF. In nucleotides, the CDR3 is TGTGCCAGCAGCCCCGACTCCAACTACGAGCAGTACTTC.